This T cell receptor beta chain was recovered during a study of Tregs in tolerant kidney transplant recipients. CDR1 is LGHNT and CDR2 is FRNRAP in the germline V gene. V trimming: 5 bases; J trimming: 8 bases; junction bases outside the gene matches: 7. The CDR3 is 15 residues long. Profiling relied on immunoSEQ multiplex PCR, and the TCRdb table lists in-frame clones only, not all of them. The table shows under 80,000 clones, with approximately 83% occurring only once. The sequence came from a human donor who received a combined kidney and bone marrow transplant. The sample was Tregs from blood, taken before the transplant. V gene TRBV12-5 combines with J gene TRBJ1-4, with 11 bases fitting TRBD1. The CDR3 DNA is TGTGCTAGTGGTCTGGGGGACAGGGGGAACGAAAAACTGTTTTTT. This sequence encodes CASGLGDRGNEKLFF.